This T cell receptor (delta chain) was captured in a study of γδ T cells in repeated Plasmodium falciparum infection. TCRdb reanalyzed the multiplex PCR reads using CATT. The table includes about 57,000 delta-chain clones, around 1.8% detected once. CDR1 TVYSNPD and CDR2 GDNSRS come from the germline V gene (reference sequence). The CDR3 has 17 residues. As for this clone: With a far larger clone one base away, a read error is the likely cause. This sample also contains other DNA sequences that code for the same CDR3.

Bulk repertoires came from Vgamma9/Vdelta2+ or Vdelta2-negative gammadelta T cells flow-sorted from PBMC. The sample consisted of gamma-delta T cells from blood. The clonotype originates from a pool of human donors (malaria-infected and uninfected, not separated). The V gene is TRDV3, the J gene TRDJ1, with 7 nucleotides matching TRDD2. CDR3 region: CASRLPSSILETDKLIF. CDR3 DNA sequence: TGTGCCTCTAGGCTTCCTAGCTCAATACTTGAGACCGATAAACTCATCTTC. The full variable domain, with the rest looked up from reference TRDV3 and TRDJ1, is CDKVTQSSPDQTVASGSEVVLLCTYDTVYSNPDLFWYRIRPDYSFQFVFYGDNSRSEGADFTQGRFSVKHILTQKAFHLVISPVRTEDSATYYCASRLPSSILETDKLIFGKGTRVTVEP.